The 17 T cell receptor beta chains reported below all come from one sample, sequenced in a study of blood T cells in healthy people across ages (dated by TCRdb to the mid-2010s). Library generation was performed with 5' RACE. TCRdb shows the sequencer as Illumina HiSeq 2500. The second PCR ran for about 6 to 11 cycles and used a J-beta primer mix along with a sample-barcoded 5' primer. TCRdb passed the public sequencing reads through fastp at Q25 and MiXCR, retaining productive beta sequences. Duplicate CDR3 protein sequences are folded into a single record with the most common DNA and genes. The sample table records more than 700,000 distinct CDR3 sequences; 46% of these occur just once. 18% of the sample is in the top ten clones. The source material was blood. These receptors were obtained from a man older than 75 in good health.

The J gene is TRBJ2-3, the V gene TRBV7-2; D perhaps matches TRBD1 (7 bases). V lost 4 bases, J lost 0 bases, and 11 bases lay in between. Germline assignment: CDR1 SGHTA and CDR2 FQGNSA. The CDR3 is 15 residues long. The CDR3 DNA reads as TGTGCCAGCAGCTCACAGGGGACTAGCACAGATACGCAGTATTTT. Encoded protein: CASSSQGTSTDTQYF.

This chain connects TRBV10-1 to TRBJ2-1; perhaps TRBD1 as D (6 bases). Germline lookup yields CDR1 WNHNN and CDR2 SYGVQD (reference sequence). V was shortened by 6 bases and J by 13 bases, with 22 bases between the two germline ends. The CDR3 sequence is 14 residues long. CDR3 in DNA: TGCGCCAGCAGCGACCGGACAGTTCAAGAGACCCAGTTCTTC. Encoded protein: CASSDRTVQETQFF.

As to this clonotype: The junction shows a germline mismatch at one end, possibly a read error. The gene calls are TRBV6-2 or TRBV6-3 and TRBJ2-5; no reliable D call. This CDR3 spans 12 amino acids. CDR1 is MNHEY and CDR2 is SVGEGT in the germline V gene. As DNA, the CDR3 is TGTTCCAGCAGTCCGGTTCAAGAGACCCAGTACTTC. This sequence encodes CSSSPVQETQYF.

A remark on this clonotype: A much larger clone differs by one base, so this may be a read error. The genes are TRBV12-3 or TRBV12-4 and TRBJ1-4; no firm D call. This CDR3 has 15 amino acids. The CDR3 loop is CACSRRLSTNEKLFF. CDR3 coding DNA: TGTGCCTGCAGTCGCAGACTCTCAACTAATGAAAAACTGTTTTTT.

Note on this clonotype: A much larger clone is a single base away; this may be a read error. The CDR3 is CSVGKASGDNGQFF. In DNA form, the CDR3 reads TGCAGCGTTGGCAAAGCTAGCGGGGACAATGGGCAGTTCTTC. This sequence joins TRBV29-1 and TRBJ2-1, with 9 bases lining up with TRBD2. The CDR3 totals 14 residues. CDR1 is SQVTM and CDR2 is ANQGSEA in the germline V gene.

The chain uses TRBV12-3 or TRBV12-4 and TRBJ2-1, with TRBD2 identical over 10 bases. CDR3 length equals 15 residues. J was trimmed by 9 bases and V by 10 bases; bases with no gene match: 15. The CDR3 sequence is CATSTVPSGGAEQFF. CDR3 sequence (DNA): TGTGCCACTTCGACCGTCCCTAGCGGGGGTGCTGAGCAGTTCTTC.

The table lists this clonotype with a few counts. This sequence joins TRBV4-2 and TRBJ2-1; TRBD2 matches 9 bases. V lost 1 base to trimming and J lost 8 bases; unmatched junction nucleotides: 9. The germline V gene encodes CDR1 LGHNA and CDR2 YNFKEQ. The CDR3 has 16 amino acids. CDR3 amino acids: CASSQVSSGTGDEQFF. CDR3 coding DNA: TGTGCCAGCAGCCAAGTCTCTAGCGGGACTGGGGATGAGCAGTTCTTC.

The chain carries TRBV5-6 and TRBJ2-1; D is perhaps TRBD1 or TRBD2 (7 bases each). The CDR3 is 16 residues long. The V end lost 5 bases, the J end lost 10 bases, and 25 bases lay between the germline ends. Germline values: CDR1 SGHDT, CDR2 YYEEEE. The CDR3 sequence is CASSPGLTSRQGEQFF. CDR3 sequence (DNA): TGTGCCAGCAGTCCTGGTCTGACTAGCAGACAGGGCGAGCAGTTCTTC. Full variable domain (rest looked up from reference TRBV5-6 and TRBJ2-1): DAGVTQSPTHLIKTRGQQVTLRCSPKSGHDTVSWYQQALGQGPQFIFQYYEEEERQRGNFPDRFSGHQFPNYSSELNVNALLLGDSALYLCASSPGLTSRQGEQFFGPGTRLTVL.

The chain couples TRBV4-2 to TRBJ2-1; no clear D gene. Germline V gene data show CDR1 as LGHNA and CDR2 as YNFKEQ. V was pared by 4 bases and J by 4 bases, with 11 bases between. The CDR3 totals 14 residues. The CDR3: CASSRKLEYNEQFF. The CDR3 DNA sequence: TGTGCCAGCAGCCGAAAGCTTGAATACAATGAGCAGTTCTTC.

This clonotype was seen more than once but under ten times. V and J are TRBV20-1 and TRBJ2-5; tentative D call: TRBD1 (6 bases). CDR3 length equals 14 residues. The germline V gene encodes CDR1 DFQATT and CDR2 SNEGSKA (reference sequence). The V gene lost 5 bases and the J gene lost 9 bases, with 22 bases spanning the gap. The CDR3 region is CSAFSPKGDGAQYF. CDR3 nucleotides: TGCAGTGCTTTCTCCCCTAAGGGGGATGGGGCCCAGTACTTC.

This clonotype was detected many times. The chain recombines TRBV5-1 with TRBJ2-1; 8 bases match TRBD2. Trimming took 3 bases from V and 9 from J; bases not matched to a gene: 8. The CDR3 sequence is 14 residues long. CDR1 and CDR2 (germline): SGHRS, YFSETQ. The CDR3 DNA reads TGCGCCAGCAGCTCCCCAGCGGGAGCACTTGAGCAGTTCTTC. The encoded protein is CASSSPAGALEQFF.

This clonotype was seen more than once but under ten times. The V gene is TRBV4-3, the J gene TRBJ2-1; either TRBD1 or TRBD2 may supply D (6 bases each). The CDR3 has 14 residues. V dropped 4 bases and J dropped 8 bases, with 15 bases sitting between them. Germline V gene lookup returns CDR1 LGHNA and CDR2 YSLEER. The CDR3 bases are TGCGCCAGCAGCCGGAATCACAGGGACTATGAGCAGTTCTTC. It encodes CASSRNHRDYEQFF.

This rearrangement joins TRBV4-3 to TRBJ1-4; D may be TRBD1 (6 bases). V shed 0 bases and J shed 8 bases, with 10 bases lying between them. The CDR3 is made up of 14 amino acids. In germline, CDR1 is LGHNA, CDR2 YSLEER. CDR3 sequence reads: CASSQEGAGEKLFF. CDR3 nucleotides: TGCGCCAGCAGCCAAGAGGGGGCTGGAGAAAAACTGTTTTTT.

This sequence joins TRBV12-3 or TRBV12-4 and TRBJ2-5, with D uncertain. There are 13 residues in the CDR3. The V end was cut by 6 bases, the J end by 4 bases, with 12 bases between. This chain's CDR3 is CASSLGPSETQYF. The CDR3 nucleotides are TGTGCCAGCAGCCTCGGACCCTCAGAGACCCAGTACTTC.

The V gene is TRBV7-2, the J gene TRBJ2-7, with a weak D call TRBD1 (5 bases). Trimming shortened V by 5 bases and J by 3 bases, and 14 bases separated the two germline ends. The germline V gene encodes CDR1 SGHTA and CDR2 FQGNSA. The CDR3 spans 14 residues. CDR3 sequence (DNA): TGTGCCAGCAGCCCCGTAGGGGCCGTCTACGAGCAGTACTTC. It codes for CASSPVGAVYEQYF.

V usage is TRBV5-1 and J usage is TRBJ2-3; no clear D. CDR1 is SGHRS and CDR2 is YFSETQ in the germline V gene. This CDR3 contains 15 residues. Trimming left V 1 base short and J 4 bases short, with 13 bases between. CDR3 amino acids: CASSLQQFEADTQYF. The CDR3 DNA reads TGCGCCAGCAGCTTGCAACAGTTTGAGGCAGATACGCAGTATTTT.

With respect to this clonotype: The germline gene is not matched at one end of the junction; a read error may be the cause. This chain's CDR3 is CAGRGSVTGGTLYNEQFF. CDR3 DNA sequence: TGCGCCGGCAGGGGCAGTGTGACGGGAGGAACACTTTACAATGAGCAGTTCTTC. The V and J genes are TRBV5-1 and TRBJ2-1; possibly TRBD2 for D (7 bases). Germline V CDR1 and CDR2: SGHRS, YFSETQ. This CDR3 is built from 18 residues.